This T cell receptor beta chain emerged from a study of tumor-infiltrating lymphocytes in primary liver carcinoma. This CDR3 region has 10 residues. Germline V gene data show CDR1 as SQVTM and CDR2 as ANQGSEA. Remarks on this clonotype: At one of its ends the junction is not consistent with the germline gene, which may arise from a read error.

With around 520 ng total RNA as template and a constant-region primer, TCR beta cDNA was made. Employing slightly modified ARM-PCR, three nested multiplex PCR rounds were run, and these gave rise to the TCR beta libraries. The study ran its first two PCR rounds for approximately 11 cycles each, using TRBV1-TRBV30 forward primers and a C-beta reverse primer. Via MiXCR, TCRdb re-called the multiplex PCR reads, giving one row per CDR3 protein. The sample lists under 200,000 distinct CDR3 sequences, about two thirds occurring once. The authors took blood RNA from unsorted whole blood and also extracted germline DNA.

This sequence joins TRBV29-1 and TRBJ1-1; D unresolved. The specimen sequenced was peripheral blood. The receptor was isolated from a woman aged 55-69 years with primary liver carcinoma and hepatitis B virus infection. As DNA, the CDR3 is TGCAGCATTGGCCGTAGTGAAGCTTGCTTT. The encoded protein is CSIGRSEACF.